This TCR beta chain was documented in a study of cytomegalovirus exposure and HLA in healthy donors. PCR involved 60 Vbeta and 13 Jbeta primers. Clones were sequenced by immunoSEQ multiplex PCR, and TCRdb holds only the in-frame ones, with some missing. This table has about 110,000 clones, less than 80% appearing once. The TCR comes from a man in his 60s in good health and CMV-seronegative. Material for sequencing was PBMCs.

The CDR3: CASSGYRGRFTEAFF. The CDR3 DNA is TGTGCCAGCAGCGGATACAGGGGAAGGTTCACTGAAGCTTTCTTT. J is TRBJ1-1 and V is TRBV5-6; 7 bases are shared with TRBD1. The CDR3 loop spans 15 amino acids. Germline V gene sequence: CDR1 SGHDT, CDR2 YYEEEE. V shed 4 bases, J shed 4 bases, and the junction held 10 bases outside the gene matches.